These 24 T cell receptor beta chains share one sample of origin, sequenced in a study of beta chain features in type 1 diabetes. All of the isolated RNA was reverse transcribed, so expressed TCRB transcripts were sequenced. The method was immunoSEQ multiplex PCR; TCRdb's version includes in-frame clones alone and lacks a portion of them. The repertoire holds about 250,000 clones, with 13% to 15% as singletons. Sequenced material: naive CD4+ T cells from blood. The receptors derive from a middle-aged woman in good health.

This chain connects TRBV18 to TRBJ2-5, with D possibly TRBD1 on 5 matching bases. The DNA end favors TRBJ2-7, so the J call may be wrong. CDR1 KGHSH and CDR2 LQKENI come from the germline V gene. This CDR3 region has 14 residues. CDR3: CASSPPLGVYEQYF. CDR3 nucleotides: TGTGCCAGCTCACCACCATTAGGGGTCTACGAGCAGTACTTC.

This chain joins TRBV9 and TRBJ2-1, with 7 nucleotides matching TRBD1. V shed 3 bases and J 0 bases; nucleotides not matched to a gene: 6. Germline values: CDR1 SGDLS, CDR2 YYNGEE. The CDR3 is 16 residues long. The CDR3: CASSAQGPNSYNEQFF. The CDR3 DNA reads TGTGCCAGCAGCGCACAGGGGCCGAACTCCTACAATGAGCAGTTCTTC. Variable domain in full (rest from reference TRBV9 and TRBJ2-1): DSGVTQTPKHLITATGQRVTLRCSPRSGDLSVYWYQQSLDQGLQFLIQYYNGEERAKGNILERFSAQQFPDLHSELNLSSLELGDSALYFCASSAQGPNSYNEQFFGPGTRLTVL.

The sample holds a few counts of this clone. This chain links TRBV9 with TRBJ2-5; a weak D match, TRBD1 (6 bases). Germline V gives CDR1 SGDLS, CDR2 YYNGEE. Trimming pared 1 base from V and 5 bases from J, leaving 15 bases between. The CDR3 is 15 residues long. The CDR3 protein is CASSVIGQYGETQYF. The DNA of the CDR3 is TGTGCCAGCAGCGTAATAGGACAGTATGGGGAGACCCAGTACTTC. The whole variable domain, filled in from reference TRBV9 and TRBJ2-5, reads DSGVTQTPKHLITATGQRVTLRCSPRSGDLSVYWYQQSLDQGLQFLIQYYNGEERAKGNILERFSAQQFPDLHSELNLSSLELGDSALYFCASSVIGQYGETQYFGPGTRLLVL.

V and J are TRBV5-1 and TRBJ1-5, with TRBD1 matching over 7 bases. Trimming removed 0 bases from V and 6 bases from J; junction bases left unmatched: 6. Per germline, CDR1 SGHRS and CDR2 YFSETQ. This CDR3 has 15 amino acids. In DNA form, the CDR3 reads TGCGCCAGCAGCTTGGGGGGCGACAGGGCTCAGCCCCAGCATTTT. It is translated as CASSLGGDRAQPQHF.

J is TRBJ1-6 and V is TRBV11-2, with a weak D call TRBD1 (5 bases). Germline-derived CDR1 and CDR2 are SGHAT and FQNNGV. CDR3 length: 12 amino acids. V was shortened by 1 base and J by 15 bases, with 10 bases between the two germline ends. This chain's CDR3 is CASSLGQWNLHF. As DNA, the CDR3 is TGTGCCAGCAGCTTAGGACAGTGGAACCTCCACTTT.

This chain uses TRBV19 with TRBJ2-2, with D perhaps TRBD2 (6 bases). Trimming pared 2 bases from V and 6 bases from J, leaving 19 bases between. CDR3 length: 17 residues. Per germline, CDR1 LNHDA and CDR2 SQIVND (reference sequence). DNA of the CDR3: TGTGCCAGTAGTATAAACGTCGGGGGAGCGTATGCCGGGGAGCTGTTTTTT. This sequence encodes CASSINVGGAYAGELFF. The entire variable domain, with the rest obtained from reference TRBV19 and TRBJ2-2, is as follows: DGGITQSPKYLFRKEGQNVTLSCEQNLNHDAMYWYRQDPGQGLRLIYYSQIVNDFQKGDIAEGYSVSREKKESFPLTVTSAQKNPTAFYLCASSINVGGAYAGELFFGEGSRLTVL.

V is TRBV5-1 and J is TRBJ1-1; perhaps TRBD1 as D (5 bases). Looked up from germline, CDR1 is SGHRS and CDR2 is YFSETQ. V was clipped by 3 bases and J by 0 bases, with 18 bases between them. The CDR3 contains 17 residues. The CDR3: CASSSGPPGTLNTEAFF. The CDR3 region has the DNA TGCGCCAGCAGCTCGGGCCCCCCAGGGACTTTGAACACTGAAGCTTTCTTT.

This clone was found a few times. This sequence joins TRBV7-2 and TRBJ1-1; TRBD1 matches at 7 bases. V lost 1 base and J lost 4; bases outside the gene matches: 3. Germline CDR1 SGHTA, CDR2 FQGNSA. The CDR3 covers 14 residues. This chain's CDR3 is CASSLGQGVTEAFF. CDR3 sequence (DNA): TGTGCCAGCAGCTTAGGACAGGGAGTCACTGAAGCTTTCTTT.

The chain joins TRBV27 to TRBJ2-5; TRBD2 agrees at 9 bases. J was trimmed by 1 base and V by 0 bases; bases with no gene match: 6. Germline assignment: CDR1 MNHEY and CDR2 SMNVEV (reference sequence). This CDR3 region has 17 residues. The CDR3 nucleotides are TGTGCCAGCAGTTTATCGGGGCTAGCGGGAATCCAAGAGACCCAGTACTTC. Its translation is CASSLSGLAGIQETQYF.

This clone was picked up a small number of times. The rearrangement uses TRBV5-1 and TRBJ1-1, with 9 bases matching TRBD1. The V and J ends lost 4 bases and 1 base, in that order; junction bases with no gene match: 8. The germline V gene encodes CDR1 SGHRS and CDR2 YFSETQ. The CDR3 is made up of 16 amino acids. The CDR3 loop is CASSKWTGATNTEAFF. The CDR3 nucleotides are TGCGCCAGCAGCAAATGGACAGGGGCTACGAACACTGAAGCTTTCTTT.

This clone was counted between two and nine times. CDR3 sequence: CARRVYNEQFF. CDR3 DNA sequence: TGTGCCAGGAGGGTATACAATGAGCAGTTCTTC. The chain joins TRBV2 to TRBJ2-1; D may be TRBD2 (5 bases). Trimming pared 9 bases from V and 4 bases from J, leaving 7 bases between. CDR1 and CDR2 from the germline V gene are SNHLY and FYNNEI. The CDR3 loop spans 11 amino acids.

This clone came up a few times. The chain couples TRBV6-5 to TRBJ2-3; 10 bases agree with TRBD1. The CDR3 covers 15 residues. Germline V CDR1 and CDR2: MNHEY, SVGAGI. J was trimmed by 6 bases and V by 5 bases; bases with no gene match: 8. The CDR3 is CASSPGQGDLDTQYF. CDR3 nucleotides: TGTGCCAGCAGTCCCGGACAGGGGGATTTGGATACGCAGTATTTT.

This clone has only a few counts. The chain couples TRBV7-2 to TRBJ1-4; 7 nucleotides agree with TRBD1. The CDR3 covers 15 residues. J was trimmed by 2 bases and V by 0 bases; bases with no gene match: 0. Germline V gene lookup returns CDR1 SGHTA and CDR2 FQGNSA. CDR3 DNA: TGTGCCAGCAGCTTAGCGACAGGGACTAATGAAAAACTGTTTTTT. Protein: CASSLATGTNEKLFF.

The V gene is TRBV14, the J gene TRBJ1-1; TRBD1 matches 8 bases. V was clipped by 3 bases and J by 4 bases; unmatched bases: 4. The germline V gene has CDR1 SGHDN and CDR2 FVKESK. The CDR3 totals 14 residues. CDR3 amino acids: CASSHRGLGTEAFF. DNA of the CDR3: TGTGCCAGCAGCCACAGGGGGCTAGGCACTGAAGCTTTCTTT. Full variable domain (missing parts from reference TRBV14 and TRBJ1-1): EAGVTQFPSHSVIEKGQTVTLRCDPISGHDNLYWYRRVMGKEIKFLLHFVKESKQDESGMPNNRFLAERTGGTYSTLKVQPAELEDSGVYFCASSHRGLGTEAFFGQGTRLTVV.

Only a few counts were recorded for this clone. The genes are TRBV10-3 and TRBJ1-2, with 9 positions matching TRBD1. Germline trimming cut 0 bases from V and 9 bases from J; bases unmatched to any gene: 8. This CDR3 has 15 residues. CDR1 ENHRY and CDR2 SYGVKD come from the germline V gene. In DNA form, the CDR3 reads TGTGCCATCAGTGAGTCCATTACAGGGGGCAACAGCTACACCTTC. Its protein is CAISESITGGNSYTF.

This clone was counted between two and nine times. This chain connects TRBV19 to TRBJ1-5; D unclear. Germline CDR1 LNHDA, CDR2 SQIVND (reference sequence). This CDR3 has 15 amino acids. V was trimmed by 6 bases and J by 7 bases, leaving 19 bases between them. This chain's CDR3 is CASRQGRDNGQPQHF. The CDR3 DNA is TGTGCCAGTAGACAAGGGAGGGATAATGGGCAGCCCCAGCATTTT.

This clone was recorded a few times. The chain links TRBV2 to TRBJ2-7, with D maybe TRBD2 (5 bases). Germline values: CDR1 SNHLY, CDR2 FYNNEI. V gave up 6 bases and J gave up 7 bases, with 22 bases separating them. The CDR3 is 15 amino acids. The CDR3 sequence is CASSPFPRAGEEQYF. CDR3 nucleotides: TGTGCCAGCAGCCCATTCCCCCGGGCGGGTGAGGAGCAGTACTTC.

The V and J genes are TRBV6-5 and TRBJ1-3, with no clear D. This CDR3 has 13 residues. Trimming cost V 7 bases and J 8 bases, with 15 bases left between them. In germline, CDR1 is MNHEY, CDR2 SVGAGI. The CDR3 loop is CASIDLGQDTIYF. The CDR3 nucleotides are TGTGCCAGCATTGACCTGGGTCAGGACACCATATATTTT.

This clone has only a few counts. V and J are TRBV7-2 and TRBJ2-3; the D gene is possibly TRBD2 (6 bases). CDR1 and CDR2 from the germline V gene are SGHTA and FQGNSA. This CDR3 is 15 amino acids long. V shed 4 bases and J shed 1 base, with 12 bases lying between them. CDR3 sequence: CASSSLAARTDTQYF. CDR3 nucleotide sequence: TGTGCCAGCAGCTCTTTAGCGGCCCGCACAGATACGCAGTATTTT.

In its sample, this clone was seen a few times. V usage is TRBV5-1 and J usage is TRBJ2-5; 7 bases fit TRBD1. The length of the CDR3 is 14 residues. Germline trimming cut 1 base from V and 5 bases from J; bases unmatched to any gene: 5. Germline CDR1 and CDR2: SGHRS and YFSETQ. This CDR3 reads CASSLQGGDETQYF. The DNA for the CDR3 is TGCGCCAGCAGCTTGCAAGGGGGCGATGAGACCCAGTACTTC.

The chain couples TRBV6-6 to TRBJ2-5; possible D gene TRBD1, 5 bases. The end of the DNA fits TRBJ2-7 better, so the J call may be wrong. This CDR3 region has 14 residues. Germline V gene sequence: CDR1 MNHNY, CDR2 SVGAGI (reference sequence). The CDR3 DNA follows: TGTGCCAGCAGTTATCGTGCAGGGTCCTACGAGCAGTACTTC. Its translation is CASSYRAGSYEQYF.

The genes are TRBV5-1 and TRBJ1-5; the match to TRBD1 covers 7 bases. This CDR3 contains 19 residues. Germline V gives CDR1 SGHRS, CDR2 YFSETQ. V was pared by 2 bases and J by 3 bases, with 17 bases of the junction left unmatched. CDR3 DNA sequence: TGCGCCAGCAGCTTAAACACCACCGGAAAGACAGGGCCCAATCAGCCCCAGCATTTT. Its translation: CASSLNTTGKTGPNQPQHF.

This clone was seen a single time. The junction differs from germline at one of its ends, possibly a read error. The sample contains more than one DNA sequence encoding this CDR3. The gene calls are TRBV5-1 and TRBJ1-4, with 8 bases identical to TRBD1. The germline V gene has CDR1 SGHRS and CDR2 YFSETQ. The CDR3 contains 16 residues. DNA for the CDR3: TGCGCCAGCAGCTTGGGTCTTCTCCAGGGGGCTCAAGAACTTTTTTTT. Protein sequence: CASSLGLLQGAQELFF.

This clone was counted only a few times. V gene TRBV15 combines with J gene TRBJ2-1; 8 bases are shared with TRBD2. The V and J ends lost 4 bases and 8 bases, in that order; junction bases with no gene match: 1. Looked up from germline, CDR1 is LNHNV and CDR2 is YYDKDF (reference sequence). This CDR3 is built from 12 residues. The CDR3 sequence is CATSKLADEQFF. Written as DNA, the CDR3 is TGTGCCACCAGCAAACTAGCGGATGAGCAGTTCTTC.